This TCR beta chain was sequenced during a study of blood T cell repertoires in COVID-19. Study-level information: Sites in the United States, Italy and Spain provided acute and convalescent COVID-19 samples. The cDNA or gDNA used as material had been derived from T cells, B-cell-depleted T cells, or PBMCs.

Source study methods: Using reference gene primer amplification, nucleated cell counts were estimated. Clones were sequenced by immunoSEQ multiplex PCR, and TCRdb holds only the in-frame ones, with some missing. V and J calls plus clone size are reproduced from that table; the DNA served to infer D and trimming. The sample has over 60,000 clones; over 85% are singletons. CDR3 length equals 11 residues. Germline V gives CDR1 SEHNR, CDR2 FQNEAQ (reference sequence). Comment on this clone: At one end the junction does not follow the germline gene, possibly because of a read error.

Sequencing input: peripheral blood. The V gene is TRBV7-9, the J gene TRBJ1-2, with 7 bases that match TRBD1. The clonotype originates from a woman at least 80 years old with active or convalescent COVID-19. The CDR3 DNA sequence: TGTGCCAGCAGCCGGGACAGAATCCTCCGTTTC. Amino acids: CASSRDRILRF.